These T cell receptor beta chains were read from a single sample in a study of cytomegalovirus exposure and HLA in healthy donors. Profiled with immunoSEQ multiplex PCR; TCRdb holds only in-frame clones, not every one. This repertoire shows around 200,000 clones, about 80% found once; its top ten account for about 0.58%. The specimen was PBMCs. The origin of the receptors is a woman aged 40 to 50 in good health and CMV-seronegative. The CDR3 runs from the conserved cysteine through the conserved F or W. D genes are given only for firm matches. Part of the rows lack a size; the others show once, few, many or a class for expanded clones.

v_call	d_call	j_call	clone_size	cdr3_aa	cdr3_nt
TRBV7-2	TRBD1	TRBJ1-2	-	CASSPNRQGAGGYTF	TGTGCCAGCAGCCCGAATAGACAGGGGGCGGGAGGCTACACCTTC
TRBV28	-	TRBJ2-7	-	CASSLGQGSNEQYF	TGTGCCAGCAGTTTAGGGCAGGGTAGCAACGAGCAGTACTTC
TRBV30	-	TRBJ1-2	-	CAWSANRVLLFVGYTF	TGTGCCTGGAGTGCGAACAGGGTCCTATTATTTGTGGGCTACACCTTC
TRBV19	TRBD1	TRBJ1-6	-	CASSTRDRGNSPLHF	TGTGCCAGTAGTACCCGGGACAGGGGGAATTCACCCCTCCACTTT
TRBV7-3	-	TRBJ2-5	-	CASSPQGQETQYF	TGTGCCAGCAGCCCACAGGGACAAGAGACCCAGTACTTC
TRBV27	-	TRBJ1-1	few	CASINLGASTEAFF	TGTGCCAGCATTAACCTGGGGGCAAGCACTGAAGCTTTCTTT
TRBV4-1	-	TRBJ1-5	-	CASSRTVISNQPQHF	TGCGCCAGCAGCCGGACAGTCATTAGCAATCAGCCCCAGCATTTT
TRBV7-2	-	TRBJ1-2	-	CASSPRRGGGYTF	TGTGCCAGCAGCCCTCGGCGGGGTGGTGGCTACACCTTC
TRBV27	-	TRBJ2-7	-	CASSTGSSYEQYF	TGTGCCAGCTCCACAGGGAGCTCCTACGAGCAGTACTTC
TRBV15	-	TRBJ1-4	-	CATSRRKGGDNEKLFF	TGTGCCACCAGCAGACGAAAAGGGGGGGATAATGAAAAACTGTTTTTT
TRBV7-8	-	TRBJ2-7	-	CASSTRGQTYEQYF	TGTGCCAGCAGCACCAGAGGGCAAACCTACGAGCAGTACTTC
TRBV7-2	-	TRBJ2-7	-	CASSPGSGSYEQYF	TGTGCCAGCAGCCCGGGGAGTGGCTCCTACGAGCAGTACTTC
TRBV19	TRBD1	TRBJ1-5	-	CASTPGTGNQPQHF	TGTGCCAGTACCCCAGGGACAGGCAATCAGCCCCAGCATTTT
TRBV5-4	-	TRBJ1-1	-	CASSSTALNTEAFF	TGTGCCAGCAGCTCGACAGCCCTGAACACTGAAGCTTTCTTT
TRBV28	-	TRBJ1-5	-	CASSPSGRGYNQPQHF	TGTGCCAGCAGTCCCTCAGGCAGGGGTTACAATCAGCCCCAGCATTTT
TRBV30	TRBD1	TRBJ2-7	-	CAWYRGNEQYF	TGTGCCTGGTACAGGGGTAACGAGCAGTACTTC
TRBV6-6	-	TRBJ1-2	-	CASSPGPAYGYTF	TGTGCCAGCAGTCCAGGGCCCGCCTATGGCTACACCTTC
TRBV7-3	-	TRBJ2-1	few	CASSNNRDEQFF	TGTGCCAGCAGCAATAACCGCGATGAGCAGTTCTTC
TRBV7-2	-	TRBJ2-3	-	CASSSSVDTQYF	TGTGCCAGCAGCTCCTCCGTAGATACGCAGTATTTT
TRBV6-1	TRBD1	TRBJ2-7	-	CASAGQGIHEQYF	TGTGCCAGCGCGGGACAGGGGATCCACGAGCAGTACTTC
TRBV11-2	-	TRBJ2-7	few	CASSLDLRSSYEQYF	TGTGCCAGCAGCTTAGATCTACGATCATCCTACGAGCAGTACTTC
TRBV6-6	-	TRBJ1-1	-	CASTRNTEAFF	TGTGCCAGCACCAGGAACACTGAAGCTTTCTTT
TRBV27	TRBD1	TRBJ2-2	-	CASSRGQGNTGELFF	TGTGCCAGCAGTCGAGGACAGGGGAACACCGGGGAGCTGTTTTTT
TRBV28	-	TRBJ1-6	once	CASSSGVLNSPLHF	TGTGCCAGCAGTTCAGGGGTCCTTAATTCACCCCTCCACTTT
TRBV9	TRBD2	TRBJ2-2	-	CASSVWGTSGGAGELFF	TGTGCCAGCAGCGTATGGGGGACTAGCGGGGGGGCCGGGGAGCTGTTTTTT
TRBV28	TRBD1	TRBJ1-2	-	CASSLAGDRPYGYTF	TGTGCCAGCAGTTTGGCTGGGGACAGGCCTTATGGCTACACCTTC
TRBV5-6	TRBD1	TRBJ2-3	few	CASSRATGSTDTQYF	TGTGCCAGCAGCCGAGCGACAGGGAGCACAGATACGCAGTATTTT
TRBV6-5	TRBD1	TRBJ2-3	-	CASSFTPTGADTQYF	TGTGCCAGCAGTTTTACCCCGACAGGGGCAGATACGCAGTATTTT
TRBV6-5	-	TRBJ1-2	-	CASSYSSLDSYGYTF	TGTGCCAGCAGTTACTCGTCCTTGGACAGCTATGGCTACACCTTC
TRBV19	TRBD2	TRBJ2-5	-	CASSLSTGGGGTQYF	TGTGCCAGTAGCCTATCCACGGGAGGTGGGGGGACCCAGTACTTC
TRBV7-6	TRBD1	TRBJ2-2	-	CASSHPGTATGELFF	TGTGCCAGCAGCCATCCCGGGACAGCCACCGGGGAGCTGTTTTTT
TRBV2	-	TRBJ2-7	-	CASSAGPPTYEQYF	TGTGCCAGCAGTGCAGGGCCTCCTACCTACGAGCAGTACTTC
TRBV14	-	TRBJ2-7	once	CASSVTPYEQYF	TGTGCCAGCAGCGTGACACCTTACGAGCAGTACTTC
TRBV5-1	TRBD1	TRBJ1-4	-	CASSAGFGTGGVVTNEKLFF	TGCGCCAGCAGTGCCGGCTTCGGGACAGGGGGCGTCGTAACTAATGAAAAACTGTTTTTT
TRBV6-1	TRBD1	TRBJ2-7	-	CASRQGSYEQYF	TGTGCCAGCCGACAGGGCTCCTACGAGCAGTACTTC
TRBV28	-	TRBJ1-1	-	CASSFIGSTEAFF	TGTGCCAGCAGTTTTATTGGGAGCACTGAAGCTTTCTTT
TRBV29-1	TRBD2	TRBJ2-7	-	CSAGGSGGLYEQYF	TGCAGCGCCGGCGGTAGCGGGGGACTCTACGAGCAGTACTTC
TRBV15	-	TRBJ1-2	-	CATSTTAGRANYGYTF	TGTGCCACCAGCACCACCGCAGGAAGAGCTAACTATGGCTACACCTTC
TRBV6-5	-	TRBJ1-1	-	CASSYSLRGTNTEAFF	TGTGCCAGCAGTTACTCCCTGCGGGGCACGAACACTGAAGCTTTCTTT
TRBV4-2	-	TRBJ2-5	-	CASSQDIGGAGETQYF	TGTGCCAGCAGCCAAGATATAGGGGGCGCGGGGGAGACCCAGTACTTC
TRBV6-6	-	TRBJ1-2	-	CASSTDKDYTF	TGTGCCAGCAGTACGGACAAAGACTACACCTTC
TRBV5-1	TRBD2	TRBJ2-5	-	CASSSAGGPGETQYF	TGCGCCAGCAGCTCAGCGGGGGGGCCGGGAGAGACCCAGTACTTC
TRBV5-1	-	TRBJ2-7	-	CASGASSLGEQYF	TGCGCCAGCGGGGCCTCCTCGTTGGGGGAGCAGTACTTC
TRBV27	-	TRBJ2-4	-	CASSSDITKNIQYF	TGTGCCAGCAGTTCGGACATTACTAAAAACATTCAGTACTTC
TRBV4-2	TRBD2	TRBJ2-3	-	CASSQDLAGGRVTQYF	TGTGCCAGCAGCCAAGATCTTGCGGGGGGGCGGGTTACGCAGTATTTT